These T cell receptor beta chains were read from a single sample in a study of cytomegalovirus exposure and HLA in healthy donors. Profiling relied on immunoSEQ multiplex PCR, and the TCRdb table lists in-frame clones only, not all of them. The sample has around 120,000 clones, 77% seen once. Sequencing used PBMCs. These TCRs come from a human donor in good health. The conserved cysteine and the conserved F or W are not part of the CDR3 here. Fields, in order: clone size, J gene, V gene, CDR3 length, CDR3 protein. Part of the rows lack a size; the others show once, few, many or a class for expanded clones.

>-|TRBJ2-5|TRBV5-4|13
ASSFTSGSGETQY
>-|TRBJ1-1|TRBV7-9|11
ASSFALGHEAF
>few|TRBJ1-1|TRBV6-1|13
ASFGRNGVNTEAF
>-|TRBJ2-3|TRBV11-3|14
ASSFSTGVRTDTQY
>-|TRBJ1-2|TRBV10-3|10
AISGDSYGYT
>few|TRBJ1-1|TRBV28|10
ASSFRTGEAF
>once|TRBJ1-5|TRBV15|11
ATSRAGYQPQH
>-|TRBJ2-7|TRBV10-3|11
AISPRGGGEQY
>-|TRBJ2-5|TRBV9|14
ASSVVDSGSGETQY
>-|TRBJ2-2|TRBV15|12
ATSAGTNTGELF
>-|TRBJ1-5|TRBV5-1|13
ASSSGDRENQPQH
>-|TRBJ2-5|TRBV19|12
ASGFGMGQETQY
>-|TRBJ1-1|TRBV28|11
ASSPQAPAEAF
>-|TRBJ2-2|TRBV4-1|14
ASSPPGGRNRAELF
>-|TRBJ1-2|TRBV5-1|16
ASSRLNRTGEVFYGYT
>-|-|TRBV29-1|12
SVWSGQGKTEQY
>-|TRBJ2-7|TRBV7-8|12
ASSLDRVGLTQY
>-|TRBJ1-1|TRBV15|10
ATTRLNTEAF
>once|TRBJ1-5|TRBV6-6|12
ASSRDSLNQPQH
>-|TRBJ1-5|TRBV21-1|14
ANPRDRVYSNQPQH